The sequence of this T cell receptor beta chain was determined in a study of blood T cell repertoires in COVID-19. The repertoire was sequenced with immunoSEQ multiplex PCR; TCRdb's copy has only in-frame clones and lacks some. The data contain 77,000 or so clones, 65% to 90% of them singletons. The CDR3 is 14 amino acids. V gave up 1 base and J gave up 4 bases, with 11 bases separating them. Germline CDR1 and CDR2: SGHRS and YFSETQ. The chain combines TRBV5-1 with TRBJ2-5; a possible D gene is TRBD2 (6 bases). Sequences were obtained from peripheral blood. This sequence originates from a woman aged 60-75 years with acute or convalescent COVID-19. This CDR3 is CASSLNVGGETQYF. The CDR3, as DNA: TGCGCCAGCAGCTTGAATGTGGGGGGAGAGACCCAGTACTTC.